The 27 T cell receptor beta chains reported below all come from one sample, sequenced in a study of T cell responses to AZD1222 COVID-19 vaccine. Libraries were prepared by immunoSEQ multiplex PCR; TCRdb keeps only in-frame clonotypes and omits some of them. Of about 35,000 clones in the sample, 80% to 90% were seen once. Specimen: peripheral blood, collected 28 days after the second AZD1222 dose. These receptors originate from an adult who received the AZD1222 COVID-19 vaccine.

The chain combines TRBV6-5 with TRBJ2-1; D may match TRBD1 or TRBD2 (5 bases each). Germline CDR1 and CDR2: MNHEY and SVGAGI. V was shortened by 8 bases and J by 3 bases, with 11 bases between the two germline ends. The CDR3 spans 13 residues. The CDR3 DNA reads TGTGCCAGCTCCGGGACCCTCTACAATGAGCAGTTCTTC. Translated: CASSGTLYNEQFF.

The chain employs TRBV5-1 and TRBJ1-1; D call uncertain. Trimming shortened V by 0 bases and J by 3 bases, and 12 bases separated the two germline ends. Germline loops: CDR1 SGHRS, CDR2 YFSETQ. The CDR3 has 15 amino acids. CDR3: CASSLGRERHTEAFF. CDR3 DNA sequence: TGCGCCAGCAGCTTGGGTCGGGAGCGGCACACTGAAGCTTTCTTT.

The chain joins TRBV29-1 to TRBJ2-7, with 7 bases lining up with TRBD2. The junction had 9 bases not matched to a gene; V was cut back by 3 bases and J by 1 base. This CDR3 is built from 15 residues. CDR1 and CDR2 (germline): SQVTM, ANQGSEA. The CDR3 DNA is TGCAGCGTTGAGGGTAGTCCCGGGGGGTCCTACGAGCAGTACTTC. Protein product: CSVEGSPGGSYEQYF.

The chain recombines TRBV12-3 or TRBV12-4 with TRBJ1-2, with 7 bases aligning to TRBD1. Trimming at V came to 5 bases and at J to 8 bases, leaving 8 bases not matched to a gene. The length of the CDR3 is 13 residues. The DNA of the CDR3 is TGTGCCAGCAGTCGAGGGGGCGGGCGGGGCTACACCTTC. The encoded protein is CASSRGGGRGYTF.

The J gene is TRBJ2-5, the V gene TRBV27; no reliable D call. The CDR3 has 16 amino acids. CDR1 MNHEY and CDR2 SMNVEV come from the germline V gene (reference sequence). V lost 6 bases and J lost 5, with 22 bases in between. The CDR3 spells CASSPLRPALKETQYF. CDR3 in DNA: TGTGCCAGCAGCCCCCTCCGGCCAGCCTTGAAGGAGACCCAGTACTTC.

The chain has TRBV5-1 and TRBJ2-5; either TRBD1 or TRBD2 may fit D (6 bases each). Germline lookup yields CDR1 SGHRS and CDR2 YFSETQ. V lost 3 bases and J 3 bases, leaving 12 bases between the germline ends. This CDR3 has 14 amino acids. CDR3 amino acids: CASSWTTGKETQYF. Written as DNA, the CDR3 is TGCGCCAGCAGCTGGACTACAGGGAAAGAGACCCAGTACTTC. Together with reference TRBV5-1 and TRBJ2-5, the CDR3 gives the full variable domain: KAGVTQTPRYLIKTRGQQVTLSCSPISGHRSVSWYQQTPGQGLQFLFEYFSETQRNKGNFPGRFSGRQFSNSRSEMNVSTLELGDSALYLCASSWTTGKETQYFGPGTRLLVL.

V gene TRBV21-1 combines with J gene TRBJ2-7; the table assigns TRBD1, which was not confirmed against the DNA. TRBV21-1 counts as a pseudogene. The CDR3 extends over 16 amino acids. The CDR3 nucleotides read TGTGCCAGCAGCAAAACCCCGCCCTACAGCTCCTACGAGCAGTACTTC. Protein: CASSKTPPYSSYEQYF.

This clone has only a few counts. The chain joins TRBV6-6 to TRBJ2-6, with a weak D call TRBD1 (5 bases). This CDR3 region has 17 residues. CDR1 and CDR2 (germline): MNHNY, SVGAGI (reference sequence). Trimming removed 5 bases at V and 0 bases at J, with 14 bases between. The CDR3 DNA reads TGTGCCAGCAGTCGACAGTTCGATATCTCTGGGGCCAACGTCCTGACTTTC. It translates to CASSRQFDISGANVLTF.

The V call is TRBV6-5, the J call TRBJ2-7; maybe TRBD1 (6 bases). Trimming shortened V by 5 bases and J by 3 bases, and 11 bases separated the two germline ends. CDR3 length: 13 residues. Germline V gene lookup returns CDR1 MNHEY and CDR2 SVGAGI. In nucleotides, the CDR3 is TGTGCCAGCAGTCCGCTGGACAGCTACGAGCAGTACTTC. Protein: CASSPLDSYEQYF.

The chain has TRBV4-1 and TRBJ1-3; no clear D. CDR3 length: 15 residues. V was cut by 4 bases and J by 0 bases, with 10 bases left in between. Germline CDR1 is MGHRA and CDR2 is YSYEKL. CDR3 amino acids: CASSPDSGSGNTIYF. The CDR3 DNA reads as TGCGCCAGCAGCCCGGACTCCGGCTCTGGAAACACCATATATTTT.

The chain has TRBV9 and TRBJ2-3; 9 bases agree with TRBD2. V gave up 0 bases and J gave up 1 base; unmatched junction bases: 3. Germline V gene data show CDR1 as SGDLS and CDR2 as YYNGEE. The CDR3 runs to 16 residues. The CDR3 loop is CASSVAIAGGTDTQYF. The CDR3 DNA sequence: TGTGCCAGCAGCGTAGCCATAGCGGGGGGCACAGATACGCAGTATTTT.

V is TRBV11-1 and J is TRBJ1-1; D remains unclear. Trimming shortened V by 0 bases and J by 4 bases, and 12 bases separated the two germline ends. Germline values: CDR1 SGHAT, CDR2 FQDESV (reference sequence). This CDR3 spans 15 amino acids. The CDR3 region is CASSLALGIGTEAFF. The CDR3 DNA follows: TGTGCCAGCAGCTTAGCTTTGGGAATCGGCACTGAAGCTTTCTTT.

The chain couples TRBV5-1 to TRBJ2-5; D not certain. In germline, CDR1 is SGHRS, CDR2 YFSETQ. With 0 bases removed from V and 4 bases from J, the gap between germline ends came to 10 bases. The CDR3 spans 14 residues. CDR3 sequence (DNA): TGCGCCAGCAGCTTGGAACCGGGCGTAGAGACCCAGTACTTC. Translating gives CASSLEPGVETQYF.

This chain uses TRBV7-9 with TRBJ2-2, with D possibly being TRBD1 or TRBD2 (5 bases each). CDR3 size: 16 residues. V lost 5 bases and J 5 bases, leaving 18 bases between the germline ends. Germline loops: CDR1 SEHNR, CDR2 FQNEAQ (reference sequence). The CDR3 is CASSPSGTATTGELFF. The CDR3 DNA is TGTGCCAGCAGCCCGTCGGGGACGGCTACTACCGGGGAGCTGTTTTTT.

The rearrangement links TRBV4-1 to TRBJ2-7; TRBD2 agrees at 11 bases. Germline trimming cut 1 base from V and 4 bases from J; bases unmatched to any gene: 3. CDR3 length equals 15 residues. Per the germline V gene, CDR1 is MGHRA and CDR2 is YSYEKL. CDR3 DNA: TGCGCCAGCAGCCAAGTGACTAGCGGGACTTACGAGCAGTACTTC. Its translation is CASSQVTSGTYEQYF.

The genes are TRBV19 and TRBJ2-3; D is perhaps TRBD1 (6 bases). There are 13 residues in the CDR3. V lost 7 bases, J lost 1 base, and 9 bases lay in between. CDR1 and CDR2 (germline): LNHDA, SQIVND (reference sequence). Written as DNA, the CDR3 is TGTGCCAGTACCAGGGGTCGCACAGATACGCAGTATTTT. Translated, it gives CASTRGRTDTQYF.

The rearrangement uses TRBV7-2 and TRBJ1-2; D remains ambiguous. The CDR3 is made up of 15 amino acids. CDR1 and CDR2 (germline): SGHTA, FQGNSA. Between the trimmed V and J ends, which lost 5 bases and 2 bases, there was a span of 15 bases. In DNA form, the CDR3 reads TGTGCCAGCAGCCCTGACGGCCGGGCAAACTATGGCTACACCTTC. Protein product: CASSPDGRANYGYTF.

This rearrangement joins TRBV13 to TRBJ2-7; D possibly corresponds to TRBD1 (5 bases). V was shortened by 3 bases and J by 6 bases, with 12 bases between the two germline ends. Per the germline V gene, CDR1 is PRHDT and CDR2 is FYEKMQ (reference sequence). This CDR3 spans 13 amino acids. The DNA of the CDR3 is TGTGCCAGCAGCTTTCAGGGAACGGGCGAGCAGTACTTC. Translation: CASSFQGTGEQYF.

On this clone: Other DNA variants within this sample encode the same CDR3. The rearrangement links TRBV18 to TRBJ2-5; no reliable D call. Germline CDR1 KGHSH, CDR2 LQKENI. The CDR3 is 11 residues long. V lost 1 base, J lost 3 bases, and 0 bases lay in between. CDR3 protein: CASSPQETQYF. DNA for the CDR3: TGTGCCAGCTCACCACAAGAGACCCAGTACTTC.

The rearrangement links TRBV19 to TRBJ2-3, with 7 bases that match TRBD1. The CDR3 has 13 amino acids. In germline, CDR1 is LNHDA, CDR2 SQIVND (reference sequence). V was clipped by 3 bases and J by 5 bases; unmatched bases: 2. CDR3 DNA sequence: TGTGCCAGTAGTATTCAGGGGGTAGATACGCAGTATTTT. Its translation is CASSIQGVDTQYF.

Only a few counts were recorded for this clone. The J gene is TRBJ2-1, the V gene TRBV27, with D unclear. In germline, CDR1 is MNHEY, CDR2 SMNVEV (reference sequence). Trimming took off 4 bases at V and 6 bases at J, with 7 bases between the two ends. This CDR3 contains 12 residues. Here the CDR3 reads CASSSQANEQFF. DNA for the CDR3: TGTGCCAGCAGTTCCCAGGCCAATGAGCAGTTCTTC.

This rearrangement joins TRBV6-5 to TRBJ1-2, with a possible D match to TRBD1 (6 bases). This CDR3 has 13 residues. Germline V gene sequence: CDR1 MNHEY, CDR2 SVGAGI. With 7 bases removed from V and 0 bases from J, the gap between germline ends came to 9 bases. CDR3 sequence: CASTGTPNYGYTF. CDR3 in DNA: TGTGCCAGCACTGGGACACCTAACTATGGCTACACCTTC.

This chain connects TRBV2 to TRBJ2-3; TRBD2 matches at 13 bases. This CDR3 region has 16 residues. Per the germline V gene, CDR1 is SNHLY and CDR2 is FYNNEI. With 5 bases clipped from V and 6 bases from J, the junction kept 8 bases outside the gene matches. CDR3 sequence (DNA): TGTGCCAGCAGTACTAGCGGGAGGGCCAGCAGTGATACGCAGTATTTT. Protein sequence: CASSTSGRASSDTQYF.

The gene calls are TRBV27 and TRBJ2-3; 13 nucleotides match TRBD2. V lost 5 bases, J lost 2 bases, and 13 bases stayed unmatched. The length of the CDR3 is 19 residues. Per the germline V gene, CDR1 is MNHEY and CDR2 is SMNVEV (reference sequence). For the CDR3, the DNA is TGTGCCAGCAGTCGTTACATTGGGACTAGCGGGACTACCACAGATACGCAGTATTTT. It encodes CASSRYIGTSGTTTDTQYF.

The V and J genes are TRBV30 and TRBJ2-2; possibly TRBD2 for D (6 bases). This CDR3 has 14 residues. The germline gives CDR1 GTSNPN, CDR2 SVGIG (reference sequence). V lost 2 bases and J 5 bases, leaving 12 bases between the germline ends. The CDR3 sequence: CAWSSQGGTGELFF. As DNA, the CDR3 is TGTGCCTGGAGTAGCCAGGGAGGTACCGGGGAGCTGTTTTTT. The complete variable domain, with remaining parts taken from reference TRBV30 and TRBJ2-2, reads SQTIHQWPATLVQPVGSPLSLECTVEGTSNPNLYWYRQAAGRGLQLLFYSVGIGQISSEVPQNLSASRPQDRQFILSSKKLLLSDSGFYLCAWSSQGGTGELFFGEGSRLTVL.

J is TRBJ1-1 and V is TRBV5-1, with 8 bases fitting TRBD1. J lost 8 bases, V lost 0 bases, and 9 bases had no gene match. Looked up from germline, CDR1 is SGHRS and CDR2 is YFSETQ. The CDR3 covers 15 residues. CDR3 amino acids: CASSLVGQEMAEAFF. CDR3 sequence (DNA): TGCGCCAGCAGCTTGGTGGGACAGGAAATGGCGGAAGCTTTCTTT.

This clone came up a few times. The V call is TRBV24-1, the J call TRBJ2-2, with D unresolved. The V gene lost 9 bases and the J gene lost 0 bases, with 13 bases spanning the gap. The germline CDR1 and CDR2 sequences are KGHDR and SFDVKD. This CDR3 is built from 15 residues. The DNA of the CDR3 is TGTGCCACCGACTGTCCTACCGCGAACACCGGGGAGCTGTTTTTT. Its protein is CATDCPTANTGELFF.